This T cell receptor (beta chain) was sequenced in a study of blood T cell repertoires in COVID-19. Across the study: Whether acute or convalescent, the COVID-19 samples came from the United States, Italy and Spain.

As processed by the authors: Reference gene primer amplification gave estimated nucleated cell counts. Sequenced by immunoSEQ multiplex PCR; TCRdb stores in-frame clones only, minus some. V and J calls and clone size are those listed in that table; D and trimming were worked out from the DNA. Among a few hundred thousand clones listed, less than 85% were seen once. The study assigned cohorts using participant-reported clinical history. The sequence came from a woman aged 50 to 60 who had recovered from COVID-19. The sample was PBMCs or T cells enriched from blood (not recorded which).

The CDR3 reads CASSLGAQVDSGNTIYF. CDR3 nucleotide sequence: TGCGCCAGCAGCTTGGGGGCACAGGTAGACTCTGGAAACACCATATATTTT. This sequence joins TRBV5-1 and TRBJ1-3; D is perhaps TRBD1 (5 bases). Germline CDR1 is SGHRS and CDR2 is YFSETQ. V was cut by 0 bases and J by 0 bases, with 13 bases left in between. The CDR3 spans 17 residues.